What follows is one T cell receptor (beta chain) and its context. V was shortened by 1 base and J by 4 bases, with 17 bases between the two germline ends. This CDR3 region has 16 residues. CDR1 is LNHDA, CDR2 SQIVND, per germline (reference sequence). Original methodology: Nucleated cell counts were estimated from reference gene primer amplification. Here immunoSEQ multiplex PCR was the method, and the copy in TCRdb shows in-frame clones only, minus some. From that table come the V and J calls and clone size; the DNA was used to work out D and trimming. The repertoire holds approximately 250,000 clones, with around 81% as singletons. The sample is drawn from a study of blood T cell repertoires in COVID-19. Overall study context: Some COVID-19 samples were acute and others convalescent; all came from the United States, Italy and Spain. Nucleic acid was either cDNA or gDNA, and it came from T cells, B-cell-depleted T cells, or PBMCs.

Sequenced: peripheral blood. V is TRBV19 and J is TRBJ2-7, with D possibly being TRBD1 (6 bases). The clonotype comes from a woman aged 55-70 years with active or convalescent COVID-19. In DNA form, the CDR3 reads TGTGCCAGTAGTATAGGCCCCGCAGGGGCAGGATACGAGCAGTACTTC. Translation gives CASSIGPAGAGYEQYF. Full variable domain (outside the CDR3, taken from reference TRBV19 and TRBJ2-7): DGGITQSPKYLFRKEGQNVTLSCEQNLNHDAMYWYRQDPGQGLRLIYYSQIVNDFQKGDIAEGYSVSREKKESFPLTVTSAQKNPTAFYLCASSIGPAGAGYEQYFGPGTRLTVT.